The entry below gives a single T cell receptor (beta chain) sequence along with its context. Its target is unknown. These data belong to a study of T cell repertoires in cytomegalovirus infection. Across the study: Public signatures in TCR beta pointed to CMV infection and matching HLA type.

Whole-study results and caveats: Public TCR beta family frequency separated CMV-and-HLA carriers, including in an independent cohort. The response measured ex vivo was dominated by TCR beta clonotypes (HLA-C-restricted and CMV-specific).

Trimming took off 2 bases at V and 1 base at J, with 9 bases between the two ends. Germline V gene lookup returns CDR1 MNHEY and CDR2 SVGEGT. The CDR3 is made up of 14 amino acids. TCRdb re-analysed the reads in MiXCR, keeping a single row per CDR3 protein. The table has more than 400,000 distinct CDR3 sequences, roughly 29% seen once. This TCR was recovered from a human donor in good health (CMV status not recorded). Some clones in this sample may be carry-over from other donors' samples. The rearrangement uses TRBV6-2 or TRBV6-3 and TRBJ2-7; tentatively, D is TRBD2 (5 bases). Sequencing input: PBMCs. CDR3 nucleotides: TGTGCCAGCAGTTACCCCCAGCGGTCCTACGAGCAGTACTTC. This sequence encodes CASSYPQRSYEQYF.